This TCR beta chain was retrieved from a study of blood T cell repertoires in COVID-19. The CDR3 is 16 residues long. Germline V CDR1 and CDR2: LGHNA, YNFKEQ. Trimming cost V 2 bases and J 6 bases; bases outside gene matches: 12. In the study's own analysis: Cell counts per sample came from amplifying reference gene primers. Sequencing was performed with immunoSEQ multiplex PCR; in TCRdb, only in-frame clones are kept and a portion is missing. V, J and clone size are those of that table, while D and trimming were read from the DNA. Here the sample spans about 70,000 clones, around 74% being singletons.

The chain has TRBV4-2 and TRBJ2-7; 8 bases fit TRBD2. This receptor was obtained from a man aged 70 or older with acute or convalescent COVID-19. The sequenced sample was peripheral blood. CDR3 sequence (DNA): TGTGCCAGCAGCCAAACTAGCGGCAGGGGACTACGCGAGCAGTACTTC. Its protein is CASSQTSGRGLREQYF.